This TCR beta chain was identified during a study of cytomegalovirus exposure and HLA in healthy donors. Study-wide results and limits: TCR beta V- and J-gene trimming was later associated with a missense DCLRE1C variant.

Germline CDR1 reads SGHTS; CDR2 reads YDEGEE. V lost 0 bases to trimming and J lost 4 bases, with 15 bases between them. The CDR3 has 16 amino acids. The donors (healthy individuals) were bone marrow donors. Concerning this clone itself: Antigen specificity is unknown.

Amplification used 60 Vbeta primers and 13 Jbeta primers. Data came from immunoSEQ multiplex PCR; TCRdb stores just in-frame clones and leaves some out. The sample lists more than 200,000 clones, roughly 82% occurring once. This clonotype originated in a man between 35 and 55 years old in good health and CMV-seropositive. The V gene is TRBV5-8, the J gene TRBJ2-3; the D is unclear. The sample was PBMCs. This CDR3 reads CASSLGRVGAPDTQYF. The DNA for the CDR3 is TGTGCCAGCAGCTTGGGCCGGGTAGGAGCCCCAGATACGCAGTATTTT.